This is a list of T cell receptor beta chains from one sample in a study of immune cell composition in non-small cell lung cancer. Using immunoSEQ multiplex PCR, the repertoire was profiled, and TCRdb retains in-frame clones only, with some absent. The sample lists about 14,000 clones; over 70% were seen once. The specimen sequenced was lung tumor tissue. The source is a human donor with non-small cell lung cancer. The CDR3 runs from the conserved cysteine through the conserved F or W. The order of the fields is D gene, J gene, clone size, V gene, CDR3 protein. The D gene is left open where the match is weak. The size entry is marked missing in some rows and otherwise reads once, few, many or a size class.

>TRBD1|TRBJ2-3|-|TRBV30
CAREQGADTQYF
>-|TRBJ2-1|-|TRBV30
CAWSTRGAVTYNEQFF
>-|TRBJ2-6|few|TRBV28
CASSFRSGANVLTF
>-|TRBJ2-2|-|TRBV11-2
CASTLGLGELFF
>TRBD1|TRBJ1-2|once|TRBV5-1
CASSSGQGSGKGGYTF
>-|TRBJ1-5|-|TRBV19
CASSMGRDQPQHF
>-|TRBJ1-5|-|TRBV19
CASTGVNSQPQHF
>-|TRBJ2-1|-|TRBV28
CASSPRTGGANSEQFF
>-|TRBJ1-4|-|TRBV7-6
CASSLTNEKLFF
>-|TRBJ1-4|-|TRBV28
CASSLYQDPMGEKLFF
>-|TRBJ1-1|-|TRBV19
CASGRGPNTEAFF
>-|TRBJ2-1|-|TRBV5-1
CASSLGGYNEQFF
>-|TRBJ1-5|-|TRBV9
CASSPHQGVSNQPQHF
>-|TRBJ2-1|few|TRBV7-2
CASNSYRVIGNEQFF
>TRBD1|TRBJ2-4|-|TRBV27
CASSFKGGPKNIQYF
>TRBD2|TRBJ2-2|-|TRBV27
CASSSGLARPGELFF
>TRBD2|TRBJ2-1|-|TRBV4-2
CASRKIAGGPKEQFF
>TRBD2|TRBJ2-2|-|TRBV27
CASGRLAGVIVTGELFF
>-|TRBJ2-1|-|TRBV11-2
CASSAPGRVNEQFF
>-|TRBJ2-7|-|TRBV11-3
CASSLESQGNEQYF
>-|TRBJ2-1|-|TRBV20-1
CSAHLYNEQFF
>TRBD2|TRBJ2-3|-|TRBV5-1
CASSLHSGRRGNTQYF
>-|TRBJ1-1|-|TRBV7-9
CASSLVGQGGTEAFF
>-|TRBJ2-7|-|TRBV6-6
CASSYPGTGAYEQYF
>-|TRBJ1-1|-|TRBV20-1
CSAFLQTEAFF
>-|TRBJ1-3|-|TRBV7-9
CASSVDAGPRSGNTIYF
>TRBD2|TRBJ2-3|-|TRBV19
CASSIGFAGGQTDTQYF
>TRBD1|TRBJ1-2|few|TRBV4-2
CASSQGGQGVGGYTF
>-|TRBJ2-1|-|TRBV19
CASSPGHSIEQFF
>TRBD1|TRBJ2-5|-|TRBV7-3
CASSPTGQGETQYF
>TRBD1|TRBJ2-5|-|TRBV11-3
CASSTSTGGLQETQYF
>-|TRBJ1-3|-|TRBV7-9
CASSLELGSGNTIYF
>-|TRBJ1-1|-|TRBV29-1
CSVEIGANTEAFF